Presented here are 15 T cell receptor beta chains from one specimen sequenced in a study of shared clonotypes between healthy human individuals. TCRdb keeps only in-frame clones here, not all; method: immunoSEQ multiplex PCR. In the table there are roughly 1,800,000 clones, less than 95% of which are singletons. The naive CD8 population came from CD45RO-negative cells selected for CCR7, without terminally differentiated effector memory CD45RA+ cells. The sequencing sample was made of naive CD8+ T cells sorted from blood. These receptors all come from a man between 18 and 29 years old in good health.

The rearrangement links TRBV6-5 to TRBJ2-1; 8 bases line up with TRBD2. Trimming at V came to 5 bases and at J to 4 bases, leaving 4 bases not matched to a gene. Germline CDR1 and CDR2: MNHEY and SVGAGI. This CDR3 contains 14 residues. The CDR3 DNA reads as TGTGCCAGCAGTGTAGCGGGAACATACAATGAGCAGTTCTTC. Translated: CASSVAGTYNEQFF.

The chain recombines TRBV7-9 with TRBJ2-4, with D hard to call. This CDR3 comprises 13 residues. V lost 5 bases and J 6 bases, leaving 11 bases between the germline ends. Germline CDR1 reads SEHNR; CDR2 reads FQNEAQ (reference sequence). CDR3 in amino acids: CASSPQTGNIQYF. The CDR3, as DNA: TGTGCCAGCAGCCCTCAGACGGGAAACATTCAGTACTTC.

The chain uses TRBV5-6 and TRBJ2-7; no clear D gene. The length of the CDR3 is 11 residues. V lost 1 base and J 6 bases, leaving 5 bases between the germline ends. CDR1 is SGHDT and CDR2 is YYEEEE in the germline V gene. The chain's CDR3 is CASSLYREQYF. The CDR3 nucleotides are TGTGCCAGCAGCTTGTACCGCGAGCAGTACTTC. The variable domain in full, with the rest retrieved from reference TRBV5-6 and TRBJ2-7, is DAGVTQSPTHLIKTRGQQVTLRCSPKSGHDTVSWYQQALGQGPQFIFQYYEEEERQRGNFPDRFSGHQFPNYSSELNVNALLLGDSALYLCASSLYREQYFGPGTRLTVT.

The chain combines TRBV27 with TRBJ1-2, with D possibly TRBD1 on 5 matching bases. The CDR3 runs 16 residues. Trimming stripped 2 bases from V and 6 bases from J, with 19 bases between. CDR1 is MNHEY and CDR2 is SMNVEV in the germline V gene (reference sequence). CDR3 DNA: TGTGCCAGCAGTTTAAGTCCGGGGTGGGGCAGCCATGGCTACACCTTC. Protein sequence: CASSLSPGWGSHGYTF.

This chain uses TRBV4-1 with TRBJ2-1, with TRBD2 as a possible D gene (6 bases). Trimming shortened V by 4 bases and J by 2 bases, and 15 bases separated the two germline ends. The germline V gene encodes CDR1 MGHRA and CDR2 YSYEKL. The CDR3 runs to 16 residues. The CDR3 is CASSPRGTNTYNEQFF. CDR3 nucleotides: TGCGCCAGCAGCCCCCGGGGGACCAATACCTACAATGAGCAGTTCTTC.

The genes are TRBV14 and TRBJ2-7; unclear D gene. V shed 1 base and J shed 0 bases, with 7 bases lying between them. Germline V gives CDR1 SGHDN, CDR2 FVKESK. The CDR3 covers 14 residues. The chain's CDR3 is CASSQGYISYEQYF. The CDR3 DNA is TGTGCCAGCAGCCAAGGTTACATCTCCTACGAGCAGTACTTC.

V gene TRBV10-3 combines with J gene TRBJ2-7; the D gene could be TRBD1 or TRBD2 (5 bases each). The germline V gene has CDR1 ENHRY and CDR2 SYGVKD. Trimming cost V 0 bases and J 3 bases, with 21 bases left between them. This CDR3 has 18 amino acids. For the CDR3, the DNA is TGTGCCATCAGTGAGTCGGGACCCCGGGACGAGGGGCTCTACGAGCAGTACTTC. This translates into CAISESGPRDEGLYEQYF.

The V and J genes are TRBV27 and TRBJ2-5; D is undetermined. The V and J ends lost 0 bases and 4 bases respectively, with 12 bases between them. Germline loops: CDR1 MNHEY, CDR2 SMNVEV (reference sequence). The length of the CDR3 is 15 residues. The CDR3 bases are TGTGCCAGCAGTTTATCTTTTGGGCTTGGAGAGACCCAGTACTTC. Amino acid sequence: CASSLSFGLGETQYF.

This clone was observed once. The chain is built from TRBV4-3 and TRBJ2-3; D is perhaps TRBD1 (5 bases). This CDR3 is built from 16 residues. V was clipped by 1 base and J by 0 bases, with 11 bases between them. The germline CDR1 and CDR2 sequences are LGHNA and YSLEER. The CDR3 nucleotides are TGCGCCAGCAGCCAAGTAATGGACACTAGCACAGATACGCAGTATTTT. It yields the protein CASSQVMDTSTDTQYF.

The V call is TRBV12-5, the J call TRBJ2-2; D gene ambiguous. Germline values: CDR1 LGHNT, CDR2 FRNRAP. CDR3 length: 15 residues. Trimming took 5 bases from V and 6 from J, leaving 16 bases between them. The CDR3 spells CASGPGLPSAGELFF. The CDR3, as DNA: TGTGCTAGTGGTCCAGGCCTCCCATCGGCCGGGGAGCTGTTTTTT.

V usage is TRBV18 and J usage is TRBJ2-1, with D unclear. Germline lookup yields CDR1 KGHSH and CDR2 LQKENI. Trimming removed 5 bases at V and 8 bases at J, with 7 bases between. The CDR3 has 11 residues. The CDR3 reads CASSGVHEQFF. Written as DNA, the CDR3 is TGTGCCAGCTCAGGGGTGCATGAGCAGTTCTTC.

This clone was observed once. The gene calls are TRBV27 and TRBJ2-5, with TRBD2 matching 8 bases. The CDR3 is made up of 15 amino acids. Germline assignment: CDR1 MNHEY and CDR2 SMNVEV (reference sequence). The ends lost 5 bases at V and 5 bases at J; junction bases unmatched: 10. CDR3 residues: CASSISGLVGETQYF. In DNA, the CDR3 is TGTGCCAGCAGTATCTCGGGACTAGTGGGGGAGACCCAGTACTTC.

As concerns this clone: The identical CDR3 is also encoded by other nucleotide sequences in the sample. This chain joins TRBV9 and TRBJ2-7; TRBD2 agrees at 8 bases. The CDR3 runs 15 residues. Germline V gene sequence: CDR1 SGDLS, CDR2 YYNGEE. Germline trimming cut 0 bases from V and 3 bases from J; bases unmatched to any gene: 5. CDR3 sequence (DNA): TGTGCCAGCAGCGTAGAAGGAAGCGGGAGCTACGAGCAGTACTTC. It specifies CASSVEGSGSYEQYF.

This chain uses TRBV7-9 with TRBJ2-7; D possibly corresponds to TRBD2 (5 bases). The V end lost 4 bases, the J end lost 4 bases, and 11 bases lay between the germline ends. This CDR3 region has 13 residues. Looked up from germline, CDR1 is SEHNR and CDR2 is FQNEAQ (reference sequence). The CDR3 DNA follows: TGTGCCAGCAGCTCCTACACGGGATACGAGCAGTACTTC. Protein product: CASSSYTGYEQYF.

The genes are TRBV9 and TRBJ1-6; 8 bases match TRBD1. The CDR3 spans 17 residues. Germline CDR1 SGDLS, CDR2 YYNGEE. Germline trimming cut 1 base from V and 9 bases from J; bases unmatched to any gene: 12. The CDR3 DNA reads as TGTGCCAGCAGCGTAAATGACAGGGGCTGGATCGGTTCACCCCTCCACTTT. Amino acid sequence: CASSVNDRGWIGSPLHF.